The 3 T cell receptor beta chains below come from one sample, sequenced in a study of cytomegalovirus exposure and HLA in healthy donors. Primers for the PCR totalled 60 Vbeta and 13 Jbeta. The method was immunoSEQ multiplex PCR; TCRdb's version includes in-frame clones alone and lacks a portion of them. The table records 100,000 to 150,000 clones, 78% of them present only once. Sequenced input: PBMCs. All receptors come from a man aged 30 to 39 in good health and CMV-seropositive.

This clone was seen a single time. This sequence joins TRBV5-6 and TRBJ2-3, with 7 bases fitting TRBD1. The CDR3 consists of 15 residues. From germline, CDR1 is SGHDT and CDR2 YYEEEE. The V and J ends lost 1 base and 3 bases, in that order; junction bases with no gene match: 5. CDR3 in amino acids: CASSLMDRRTDTQYF. In nucleotides, the CDR3 is TGTGCCAGCAGCTTGATGGACAGGAGAACAGATACGCAGTATTTT.

The chain has TRBV10-3 and TRBJ2-2, with D uncertain. The CDR3 is 13 amino acids. CDR1 is ENHRY, CDR2 SYGVKD, per germline. The V and J ends lost 2 bases and 6 bases respectively, with 7 bases between them. CDR3 in amino acids: CAISEESPGELFF. For the CDR3, the DNA is TGTGCCATCAGTGAGGAGTCCCCCGGGGAGCTGTTTTTT.

Turning to this clone: A junction end diverges from the germline sequence, so it may reflect a read error. V is TRBV7-7 and J is TRBJ2-7, with D possibly being TRBD1 (5 bases). CDR3 size: 14 residues. Germline V gene data show CDR1 as SSHAT and CDR2 as FNYEAQ (reference sequence). For the CDR3, the DNA is TGTGCTAGCAGCCCTAAGGGGTCGGGCTACGAGCAGTACTTC. Translated, it gives CASSPKGSGYEQYF. The full variable domain, its missing parts supplied by reference TRBV7-7 and TRBJ2-7, is GAGVSQSPRYKVTKRGQDVTLRCDPISSHATLYWYQQALGQGPEFLTYFNYEAQPDKSGLPSDRFSAERPEGSISTLTIQRTEQRDSAMYRCASSPKGSGYEQYFGPGTRLTVT.